The rows below give T cell receptor beta chains drawn from one sample of a study of shared clonotypes between healthy human individuals. Here immunoSEQ multiplex PCR was the method, and the copy in TCRdb shows in-frame clones only, minus some. The data show about 2 million clones, with roughly 94% seen just once and 0.1% to 0.15% held by the top ten. Sequences were obtained from naive CD4+ T cells sorted from blood. The receptor set was obtained from a man between 18 and 29 years old in good health. Each CDR3 is given with its conserved first and last residue. A D gene is named only where the DNA matches it firmly. Where a row states a size, it is once, few, many or the class of an expanded clone; other rows omit it.

.,TRBJ1-4,.,TRBV5-1,TGCGCCAGCAGCGATCAGGGCGCAACTAATGAAAAACTGTTTTTT,CASSDQGATNEKLFF
.,TRBJ1-5,TRBD1,TRBV7-2,TGTGCCAGCAGCCGAGACAGGGATCGCAATCAGCCCCAGCATTTT,CASSRDRDRNQPQHF
.,TRBJ2-3,TRBD2,TRBV10-3,TGTGCCATCAGTGAGTCAGGGACTAGCGGGGGTCTCACAGATACGCAGTATTTT,CAISESGTSGGLTDTQYF
.,TRBJ1-5,.,TRBV11-2,TGTGCCAGCAGTCCCGAACGGGGAGGCAGTCAGCCCCAGCATTTT,CASSPERGGSQPQHF
.,TRBJ2-5,.,TRBV10-3,TGTGCCATCAGTGAGTCCGAGGGCAAGACCCAGTACTTC,CAISESEGKTQYF
.,TRBJ2-2,.,TRBV5-1,TGCGCCAGCAGCTTGGGCGTCGCCGGGGAGCTGTTTTTT,CASSLGVAGELFF
.,TRBJ2-2,.,TRBV7-3,TGTGCCAGCAGCCCAACGGGCGCCGGGGAGCTGTTTTTT,CASSPTGAGELFF
.,TRBJ2-6,TRBD2,TRBV10-2,TGCGCCAGCGCTAGCGGGAGGGCGATTGGGGCCAACGTCCTGACTTTC,CASASGRAIGANVLTF
.,TRBJ2-5,.,TRBV7-9,TGTGCCAGCAGCTCAGCGCTCCGGTCGGGTGAGACCCAGTACTTC,CASSSALRSGETQYF
.,TRBJ2-7,.,TRBV5-4,TGTGCCAGCAGCCGTTCCGGGCAGGCGCACTACGAGCAGTACTTC,CASSRSGQAHYEQYF
.,TRBJ2-5,.,TRBV2,TGTGCCAGCTCCGTGGCTAGGAGGGGAGAGACCCAGTACTTC,CASSVARRGETQYF
.,TRBJ2-3,.,TRBV9,TGTGCCAGCAGCGCCCCCGGGGACTGGAGTTCCACAGATACGCAGTATTTT,CASSAPGDWSSTDTQYF
.,TRBJ2-1,TRBD1,TRBV25-1,TGTGCCAGCAGTGGGACAGGGGGCGGGCGTATGTATGAGCAGTTCTTC,CASSGTGGGRMYEQFF
.,TRBJ1-6,.,TRBV7-9,TGTGCCAGCAGCTTACAGAATTCACCCCTCCACTTT,CASSLQNSPLHF
.,TRBJ1-5,.,TRBV5-1,TGCGCCAGCAGCCCCGGCGGGGAGAGCAATCAGCCCCAGCATTTT,CASSPGGESNQPQHF
.,TRBJ2-2,.,TRBV19,TGTGCCAGTAACAAAAACACGGGGAACACCGGGGAGCTGTTTTTT,CASNKNTGNTGELFF
.,TRBJ1-2,.,TRBV5-1,TGCGCCAGCAGCAACGCGAACTATGGCTACACCTTC,CASSNANYGYTF
.,TRBJ2-1,TRBD1,TRBV18,TGTGCCAGCTCACCACAAGGGACAGGTGGGAACAATGAGCAGTTCTTC,CASSPQGTGGNNEQFF
.,TRBJ2-3,TRBD2,TRBV7-9,TGTGCCAGCAGCTTAATTATAGCGGGATACACAGATACGCAGTATTTT,CASSLIIAGYTDTQYF
.,TRBJ2-5,.,TRBV5-1,TGCGCCAGCAGCCCCGAGGGGGGCAGGGAGACCCAGTACTTC,CASSPEGGRETQYF
.,TRBJ2-1,TRBD2,TRBV18,TGTGCCAGCTCACCAAGAACTAGCGGGAGAACGGAGCAGTTCTTC,CASSPRTSGRTEQFF
.,TRBJ2-1,TRBD1,TRBV6-5,TGTGCCAGCCGCGGGACAGGGATAAATGAGCAGTTCTTC,CASRGTGINEQFF
.,TRBJ2-1,.,TRBV4-3,TGCGCCAGCAGCCAACAGGGGACGTGGGGATCCTACAATGAGCAGTTCTTC,CASSQQGTWGSYNEQFF
once,TRBJ2-7,TRBD1,TRBV7-2,TGTGCCAGCAGCTTAGCGCCGGACAGGGGATACGAGCAGTACTTC,CASSLAPDRGYEQYF
once,TRBJ2-3,.,TRBV4-1,TGCGCCAGCAGCCAAGATATCGCGAGACAGGCGCAGTATTTT,CASSQDIARQAQYF
.,TRBJ2-6,.,TRBV11-2,TGTGCCAGCAGCGCCGGGACAACGAGTTCTGGGGCCAACGTCCTGACTTTC,CASSAGTTSSGANVLTF
.,TRBJ2-3,.,TRBV10-1,TGCGCCAGCAGTGTGATTGGGGGAAATACGCAGTATTTT,CASSVIGGNTQYF
.,TRBJ1-4,.,TRBV30,TGTGCCTGGAGTCCCCAGCCTAATGAAAAACTGTTTTTT,CAWSPQPNEKLFF
.,TRBJ2-1,.,TRBV9,TGTGCCAGCAGCGTAGGACTCGAATCAAACAATGAGCAGTTCTTC,CASSVGLESNNEQFF
.,TRBJ2-7,.,TRBV30,TGTGCCTGGAGTGTTGCGGTTAGGAAGTACTTC,CAWSVAVRKYF
.,TRBJ2-7,.,TRBV6-1,TGTGCCAGCCAGAGACTGGGCCCCTACGAGCAGTACTTC,CASQRLGPYEQYF
.,TRBJ2-3,TRBD2,TRBV18,TGTGCCAGCAATGGGGGGGGCACAGATACGCAGTATTTT,CASNGGGTDTQYF
once,TRBJ2-2,TRBD1,TRBV5-6,TGTGCCAGCAGCTTGTTGGACAGGGTGGCAGGGGAGCTGTTTTTT,CASSLLDRVAGELFF
.,TRBJ1-4,.,TRBV11-2,TGTGCCAGCAGCTTGTGGCGACAGCTTAATGAAAAACTGTTTTTT,CASSLWRQLNEKLFF
.,TRBJ1-5,.,TRBV7-9,TGTGCCAGCAGCTTTGGGACCGCTAGCAATCAGCCCCAGCATTTT,CASSFGTASNQPQHF
once,TRBJ2-1,TRBD2,TRBV5-4,TGTGCCAGCACCCCAACTAGCGGGGGTCTGAGTGAGCAGTTCTTC,CASTPTSGGLSEQFF
.,TRBJ2-6,.,TRBV2,TGTGCCAGTCGAACGGACACCTCTGGGGCCAACGTCCTGACTTTC,CASRTDTSGANVLTF
few,TRBJ1-2,TRBD1,TRBV6-5,TGTGCCAGCGGCAGGGGGAACTATGGCTACACCTTC,CASGRGNYGYTF
once,TRBJ1-2,.,TRBV4-1,TGCGCCAGCAGCCAAGATGAGAAGGGAGGGGCTAACTATGGCTACACCTTC,CASSQDEKGGANYGYTF
.,TRBJ2-3,.,TRBV15,TGTGCCACCAGCAGCCCAACCGGCCTAAGGGTGACAGATACGCAGTATTTT,CATSSPTGLRVTDTQYF
.,TRBJ2-7,TRBD2,TRBV9,TGTGCCAGCAGCGTAGCTGTTAGCGGGAGCTACGAGCAGTACTTC,CASSVAVSGSYEQYF
.,TRBJ2-2,TRBD1,TRBV9,TGTGCCAGCAGCGGGCCGGGGACAGGGGTGGAGCTGTTTTTT,CASSGPGTGVELFF
.,TRBJ2-5,.,TRBV7-4,TGTGCCAGCAGTAGGGAGACCCAGTACTTC,CASSRETQYF
.,TRBJ2-3,.,TRBV28,TGTGCCAGCAGCCCCCGAGTAGGGCCAGATACGCAGTATTTT,CASSPRVGPDTQYF
.,TRBJ1-1,.,TRBV7-9,TGTGCCAGCAGCTTAAGGGGTCAGGGGTCCACCAAGAACACTGAAGCTTTCTTT,CASSLRGQGSTKNTEAFF
.,TRBJ1-6,.,TRBV15,TGTGCCACCAGCAGAGAAACGACAGGAGGTTCGCCCCTCCACTTT,CATSRETTGGSPLHF
.,TRBJ1-4,.,TRBV30,TGTGCCTGGAGTGTCGGCAGTGCCTTCGGAAAACTGTTTTTT,CAWSVGSAFGKLFF
once,TRBJ2-6,.,TRBV5-8,TGTGCCAGCAAATGGGCTCAAATCGGGGCCAACGTCCTGACTTTC,CASKWAQIGANVLTF
.,TRBJ1-5,TRBD1,TRBV2,TGTGCCAGCATGATGGACAGGGCGAGCAATCAGCCCCAGCATTTT,CASMMDRASNQPQHF
.,TRBJ2-5,TRBD2,TRBV27,TGTGCCAGCAGCTTGGTCGGGCGAGGGTTTAGCGGGAGAGGGGGAGAGACCCAGTACTTC,CASSLVGRGFSGRGGETQYF
.,TRBJ2-7,.,TRBV19,TGTGCCAGTAGCCCTATGGGGGCCTACGAGCAGTACTTC,CASSPMGAYEQYF
.,TRBJ2-1,TRBD2,TRBV4-2,TGTGCCAGCAGCCAGGCGGCGGGGGGGCATAATGAGCAGTTCTTC,CASSQAAGGHNEQFF
.,TRBJ2-7,.,TRBV7-9,TGTGCCAGCAGTTTGGACAACTACGAGCAGTACTTC,CASSLDNYEQYF
.,TRBJ2-7,.,TRBV21-1,TGTGCCAGCAGCCCTCAAGGAAGTCGCTACGAGCAGTACTTC,CASSPQGSRYEQYF